The sequence of this T cell receptor (beta chain) was determined in a study of shared clonotypes between healthy human individuals. Findings of the study overall: Non-shared clonotypes had lower generation probabilities than those shared by all four donors. Roughly 5% of naive CD4 clonotypes were shared across a few donors.

Details on this clone: The target antigen is unknown.

V trimming: 6 bases; J trimming: 4 bases; junction bases outside the gene matches: 8. Germline CDR1 and CDR2: MNHNS and SASEGT. This CDR3 is 14 amino acids long. CD45RO-negative cells were positively selected for CCR7, leaving out terminally differentiated effector memory CD45RA+ cells. Sequencing was performed with immunoSEQ multiplex PCR; in TCRdb, only in-frame clones are kept and a portion is missing. The table lists about 2,100,000 clones, more than 85% of them singletons. The receptor comes from a man aged 18 to 30 in good health. Some clones in this sample may be carry-over from other donors' samples. The chain combines TRBV6-1 with TRBJ2-7, with TRBD2 matching 8 bases. Sequences were obtained from naive CD8+ T cells from PBMCs. The CDR3 sequence is CASRPKRENYEQYF. The CDR3 bases are TGTGCCAGCAGGCCCAAGCGGGAGAATTACGAGCAGTACTTC.